In this sample, the clone carrying this TCR beta chain turned up once. Its antigen is not identified. The data are from a study of early stage breast cancer tumors. Whole-study context: Among approximately twelve ER+/PR+/HER2- tumors, eight were ductal, four lobular. Study results and limitations: In most of the 16 patients, blood comparison separated tumor from normal breast. Tumors had roughly 2.4-fold higher T cell density and higher clonality than adjacent normal breast tissue.

Germline V gene lookup returns CDR1 MDHEN and CDR2 SYDVKM. The V and J ends lost 6 bases and 10 bases respectively, with 15 bases between them. The CDR3 runs 12 residues. The assay was immunoSEQ multiplex PCR, and TCRdb's table has in-frame clones only and misses some. The table has tens of thousands of clones, approximately 79% seen once. The clonotype comes from a person between 60 and 70 years old with breast cancer. V and J are TRBV28 and TRBJ1-1; possible D gene TRBD1, 6 bases. The sequencing sample was made of blood. CDR3 in amino acids: CASSRLGAGAFF. In DNA, the CDR3 is TGTGCCAGCAGCCGGCTGGGGGCGGGAGCTTTCTTT.